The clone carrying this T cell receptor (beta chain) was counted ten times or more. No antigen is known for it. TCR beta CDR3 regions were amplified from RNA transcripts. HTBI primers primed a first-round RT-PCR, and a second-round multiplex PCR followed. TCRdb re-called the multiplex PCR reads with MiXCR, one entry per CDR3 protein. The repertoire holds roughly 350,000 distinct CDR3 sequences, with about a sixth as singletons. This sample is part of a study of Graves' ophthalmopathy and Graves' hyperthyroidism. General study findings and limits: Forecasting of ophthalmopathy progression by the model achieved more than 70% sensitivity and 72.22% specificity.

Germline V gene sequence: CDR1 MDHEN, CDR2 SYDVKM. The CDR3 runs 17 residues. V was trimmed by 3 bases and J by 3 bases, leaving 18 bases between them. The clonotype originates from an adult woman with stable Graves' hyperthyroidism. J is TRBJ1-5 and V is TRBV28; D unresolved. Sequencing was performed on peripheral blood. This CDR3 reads CASSLPPLGGDNQPQHF. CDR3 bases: TGTGCCAGCAGTTTGCCTCCCTTAGGCGGAGACAATCAGCCCCAGCATTTT.